This is a list of T cell receptor beta chains from one sample in a study of blood T cell repertoires in COVID-19. The repertoire was sequenced with immunoSEQ multiplex PCR; TCRdb's copy has only in-frame clones and lacks some. The table records around 230,000 clones, 65% to 90% of them present only once. The sequenced material came from peripheral blood. The source of these receptors is a man aged 40-55 years who had recovered from COVID-19. Each CDR3 is given with its conserved first and last residue. D genes are given only for firm matches. Expanded clones are given a class, and other clones once, few, many or no size at all.

J,V,D,size,CDR3,DNA
TRBJ2-5,TRBV5-5,-,-,CASSANKETQYF,TGTGCCAGCAGCGCAAACAAGGAGACCCAGTACTTC
TRBJ2-5,TRBV18,-,-,CASSRNSGETQYF,TGTGCCAGCTCACGAAACAGTGGGGAGACCCAGTACTTC
TRBJ2-7,TRBV7-8,TRBD1,once,CASSLQTGSYEQYF,TGTGCCAGCAGCCTGCAGACAGGGTCCTACGAGCAGTACTTC
TRBJ1-6,TRBV6-5,TRBD1,once,CASSYWTGNNSPLHF,TGTGCCAGCAGTTACTGGACAGGGAACAATTCACCCCTCCACTTT
TRBJ1-1,TRBV18,TRBD1,once,CASSQSQGQGTEAFF,TGTGCCAGCTCGCAGTCTCAGGGACAGGGTACTGAAGCTTTCTTT
TRBJ2-7,TRBV7-9,-,once,CASSFSNTGTEQYF,TGTGCCAGCAGCTTCTCCAACACAGGGACCGAGCAGTACTTC
TRBJ1-1,TRBV5-1,TRBD1,few,CASSIWTGMNTEAFF,TGCGCCAGCAGCATATGGACAGGGATGAACACTGAAGCTTTCTTT
TRBJ2-1,TRBV18,-,-,CASSPAGLLGNEQFF,TGTGCCAGCTCACCGGCAGGGCTTCTAGGAAATGAGCAGTTCTTC
TRBJ1-1,TRBV5-6,-,-,CASSLAGHSRIGTEAFF,TGTGCCAGCAGCTTGGCCGGCCACAGTCGGATCGGCACTGAAGCTTTCTTT
TRBJ1-2,TRBV7-9,-,few,CASSLGAGNYGYTF,TGTGCCAGCAGCTTAGGGGCAGGGAACTATGGCTACACCTTC
TRBJ1-2,TRBV12-3/TRBV12-4,TRBD1,-,CASSTTGSHGYTF,TGTGCCAGCAGTACGACAGGGTCCCATGGCTACACCTTC
TRBJ1-5,TRBV19,-,-,CASSLWWGRNQPQHF,TGTGCCAGTAGCTTGTGGTGGGGCCGCAATCAGCCCCAGCATTTT
TRBJ1-3,TRBV19,TRBD1,few,CASSITQGVSGNTIYF,TGTGCCAGTAGTATCACCCAGGGGGTCTCTGGAAACACCATATATTTT
TRBJ2-3,TRBV5-4,-,-,CASSSPAESTDTQYF,TGTGCCAGCAGCTCTCCAGCGGAAAGCACAGATACGCAGTATTTT
TRBJ1-2,TRBV6-1,TRBD1,few,CASREGGWDYGYTF,TGTGCCAGCAGGGAAGGGGGCTGGGACTATGGCTACACCTTC
TRBJ1-1,TRBV14,TRBD1,-,CASSEQGANTEAFF,TGTGCCAGCAGCGAACAGGGGGCGAACACTGAAGCTTTCTTT
TRBJ2-3,TRBV4-3,TRBD2,few,CASSQEVGLAGEVGPDTQYF,TGCGCCAGCAGCCAAGAGGTTGGGCTAGCGGGAGAAGTGGGGCCAGATACGCAGTATTTT
TRBJ2-7,TRBV29-1,TRBD2,-,CSVGLAGYEQYF,TGCAGCGTGGGACTAGCTGGCTACGAGCAGTACTTC
TRBJ1-1,TRBV7-2,-,-,CASSLEARDTEAFF,TGTGCCAGCAGCTTAGAAGCCAGGGACACTGAAGCTTTCTTT
TRBJ1-3,TRBV30,-,-,CAWSVPGRHSGNTIYF,TGTGCCTGGAGTGTACCTGGCAGACACTCTGGAAACACCATATATTTT
TRBJ2-1,TRBV27,TRBD2,-,CASRSLAGSNEQFF,TGTGCCAGCAGGTCCCTAGCGGGAAGTAATGAGCAGTTCTTC
TRBJ2-3,TRBV29-1,TRBD2,once,CRGLAGGLKSTDTQYF,TGCAGGGGACTAGCGGGAGGACTCAAGAGCACAGATACGCAGTATTTT
TRBJ1-2,TRBV18,TRBD1,-,CASSPLDRADYGYTF,TGTGCCAGCTCACCTCTGGACAGGGCCGACTATGGCTACACCTTC
TRBJ2-1,TRBV30,TRBD2,-,CACGRTSGRPYNEQFF,TGTGCCTGCGGACGGACTAGCGGGAGGCCCTACAATGAGCAGTTCTTC
TRBJ1-1,TRBV18,TRBD1,-,CASSPIAGGVNTEAFF,TGTGCCAGCTCACCAATCGCAGGGGGAGTGAACACTGAAGCTTTCTTT
TRBJ2-7,TRBV6-2/TRBV6-3,-,-,CASSWAGVKYF,TGTGCCAGCAGTTGGGCCGGGGTCAAGTACTTC